The rows below give T cell receptor beta chains drawn from one sample of a study of blood T cell repertoires in COVID-19. Produced via immunoSEQ multiplex PCR; TCRdb's table is partial and in-frame only. This repertoire shows about 220,000 clones, 80% to 85% found once; its top ten account for roughly 21%. Sequenced: peripheral blood. These receptors came from a man in his thirties or forties with active or convalescent COVID-19. CDR3s include the opening cysteine and the closing phenylalanine or tryptophan. Each record gives: D gene, J gene, V gene, clone size, CDR3 DNA, CDR3 protein. D genes are given only for firm matches. The size field is filled for only some rows; it gives once, few, many or a size class.

D gene: NA; J gene: TRBJ1-1; V gene: TRBV7-2; clone size: NA; CDR3 DNA: TGTGCCAGCAGCTTGGTTTCTGGGCAGGAAGCTTTCTTT; CDR3 protein: CASSLVSGQEAFF
D gene: NA; J gene: TRBJ2-3; V gene: TRBV27; clone size: NA; CDR3 DNA: TGTGCCAGCAGTCGGAGGGGGCGGCGCACAGATACGCAGTATTTT; CDR3 protein: CASSRRGRRTDTQYF
D gene: NA; J gene: TRBJ2-3; V gene: TRBV11-2; clone size: NA; CDR3 DNA: TGTGCCAGCAGCTTAAATGAACTCCTTACAGATACGCAGTATTTT; CDR3 protein: CASSLNELLTDTQYF
D gene: NA; J gene: TRBJ1-2; V gene: TRBV28; clone size: NA; CDR3 DNA: TGTGCCACCTGTCGGACAGAAAACTATGGCTACACCTTC; CDR3 protein: CATCRTENYGYTF
D gene: NA; J gene: TRBJ2-7; V gene: TRBV10-2; clone size: NA; CDR3 DNA: TGCGCCAGCAAGTTCTCAGGAACCTACGAGCAGTACTTC; CDR3 protein: CASKFSGTYEQYF
D gene: NA; J gene: TRBJ1-5; V gene: TRBV11-2; clone size: NA; CDR3 DNA: TGTGCCAGCAGCTTAGACGGGGGGGCCCTTCAGCCCCAGCATTTT; CDR3 protein: CASSLDGGALQPQHF
D gene: NA; J gene: TRBJ2-1; V gene: TRBV19; clone size: NA; CDR3 DNA: TGTGCCAGTAACCCTGACAGGTTCAGTGAGCAGTTCTTC; CDR3 protein: CASNPDRFSEQFF
D gene: NA; J gene: TRBJ2-2; V gene: TRBV7-2; clone size: NA; CDR3 DNA: TGTGCCAGCAGCCTGACCGGGGAGCTGTTTTTT; CDR3 protein: CASSLTGELFF
D gene: TRBD2; J gene: TRBJ2-1; V gene: TRBV11-3; clone size: NA; CDR3 DNA: TGTGCCAGCAGCCGGAGGTCGACTAGCGGGTACAATGAGCAGTTCTTC; CDR3 protein: CASSRRSTSGYNEQFF
D gene: TRBD1; J gene: TRBJ1-1; V gene: TRBV5-1; clone size: NA; CDR3 DNA: TGCGCCAGCAGCTTCGGGACAGGGGAGACTGAAGCTTTCTTT; CDR3 protein: CASSFGTGETEAFF
D gene: NA; J gene: TRBJ1-1; V gene: TRBV5-5; clone size: NA; CDR3 DNA: TGTGCCAGCAGCTCTACGGTGAACACTGAAGCTTTCTTT; CDR3 protein: CASSSTVNTEAFF
D gene: NA; J gene: TRBJ1-4; V gene: TRBV28; clone size: once; CDR3 DNA: TGTGCCAGCCGTACCACAGGGAAGAATGAAAAACTGTTTTTT; CDR3 protein: CASRTTGKNEKLFF
D gene: TRBD1; J gene: TRBJ1-2; V gene: TRBV5-4; clone size: NA; CDR3 DNA: TGTGCCAGCAGTTCAGGACAGGCTAACTATGGCTACACCTTC; CDR3 protein: CASSSGQANYGYTF
D gene: NA; J gene: TRBJ1-4; V gene: TRBV18; clone size: NA; CDR3 DNA: TGTGCCAGCTCGCTCCGAGAGGCCACAACTAATGAAAAACTGTTTTTT; CDR3 protein: CASSLREATTNEKLFF
D gene: TRBD2; J gene: TRBJ2-7; V gene: TRBV5-1; clone size: once; CDR3 DNA: TGCGCCAGCAGCTTTGGAGGGGAGGGCGAGCAGTACTTC; CDR3 protein: CASSFGGEGEQYF
D gene: NA; J gene: TRBJ1-2; V gene: TRBV10-1; clone size: NA; CDR3 DNA: TGCGCCAGCAGTGACACAGGGAGCTATGGCTACACCTTC; CDR3 protein: CASSDTGSYGYTF
D gene: TRBD2; J gene: TRBJ2-1; V gene: TRBV28; clone size: NA; CDR3 DNA: TGTGCCAGCGGTCGGCTAGCGGGGGGGCTGGAACAGTTCTTC; CDR3 protein: CASGRLAGGLEQFF